A selection of T cell receptor beta chains follows, all from one sample in a study of control samples from healthy donors and cancer patients. Method: immunoSEQ multiplex PCR; TCRdb's copy keeps in-frame clones and lacks some. In the table there are around 110,000 clones, more than 75% of which are singletons. Source material: blood. The source of these receptors is a woman in her sixties or seventies in good health. CDR3s include the opening cysteine and the closing phenylalanine or tryptophan. The order of the fields is clone size, D gene, CDR3 length, J gene, V gene, CDR3 protein, CDR3 DNA. The D gene is left open where the match is weak. Not all rows give a size; the values are once, few, many and, for expanded clones, a class.

-	-	15	TRBJ1-4	TRBV5-4	CASSPQQGYNEKLFF	TGTGCCAGCAGCCCCCAACAGGGTTATAATGAAAAACTGTTTTTT
once	-	11	TRBJ2-5	TRBV11-1	CASSLGETQYF	TGTGCCAGCAGCTTGGGGGAGACCCAGTACTTC
-	-	13	TRBJ1-1	TRBV18	CASSSTGGTEAFF	TGTGCCAGCTCATCGACCGGGGGCACTGAAGCTTTCTTT
-	TRBD2	14	TRBJ2-1	TRBV5-1	CASSSGGAYNEQFF	TGCGCCAGCAGCTCCGGGGGGGCGTACAATGAGCAGTTCTTC
-	-	16	TRBJ2-5	TRBV9	CASSTEDGGAFQTQYF	TGTGCCAGCAGCACCGAGGATGGGGGGGCCTTCCAGACCCAGTACTTC
-	-	15	TRBJ1-2	TRBV2	CASRYNLEGSYGYTF	TGTGCCAGCAGGTATAATCTCGAGGGCAGCTATGGCTACACCTTC
-	-	16	TRBJ1-3	TRBV9	CASSPRQVASGNTIYF	TGTGCCAGCAGCCCCAGACAGGTAGCCTCTGGAAACACCATATATTTT
-	-	16	TRBJ1-1	TRBV9	CASSVGGAAQISEAFF	TGTGCCAGCAGCGTAGGGGGGGCTGCTCAGATCTCTGAAGCTTTCTTT
-	-	13	TRBJ1-1	TRBV4-1	CASSQRVHTEAFF	TGCGCCAGCAGCCAGAGGGTCCACACTGAAGCTTTCTTT
once	-	13	TRBJ1-1	TRBV6-5	CASTNGANTEAFF	TGTGCCAGCACAAACGGGGCTAACACTGAAGCTTTCTTT
-	-	13	TRBJ2-5	TRBV7-2	CASSFAGQETQYF	TGTGCCAGCAGCTTTGCAGGGCAGGAGACCCAGTACTTC
once	-	13	TRBJ1-2	TRBV7-9	CASSNPPGEGYTF	TGTGCCAGCAGCAATCCCCCCGGGGAGGGCTACACCTTC
-	-	15	TRBJ2-7	TRBV10-2	CASSGGGRGDYEQYF	TGCGCCAGCAGTGGTGGCGGCAGGGGAGACTACGAGCAGTACTTC
-	-	16	TRBJ2-5	TRBV6-1	CASSEWVSLPQETQYF	TGTGCCAGCAGTGAATGGGTCTCACTCCCGCAAGAGACCCAGTACTTC
-	TRBD2	13	TRBJ2-7	TRBV4-2	CASSPELAGAQYF	TGTGCCAGCAGCCCGGAGTTAGCGGGGGCGCAGTACTTC
-	TRBD1	15	TRBJ1-1	TRBV10-3	CAISARQGENTEAFF	TGTGCCATCAGTGCGAGACAGGGGGAGAACACTGAAGCTTTCTTT
-	-	17	TRBJ1-2	TRBV4-2	CASSPQGVMGSFYGYTF	TGTGCCAGCAGCCCTCAAGGAGTCATGGGGTCCTTCTATGGCTACACCTTC
-	-	14	TRBJ1-5	TRBV28	CASSLGGEGQPQHF	TGTGCCAGCAGTTTAGGGGGGGAGGGTCAGCCCCAGCATTTT
-	TRBD2	15	TRBJ2-5	TRBV27	CASNALGSGGRTQYF	TGTGCCAGCAACGCGCTGGGAAGCGGGGGACGAACCCAGTACTTC
-	-	13	TRBJ2-5	TRBV6-5	CASSYSRDSPQYF	TGTGCCAGCAGTTACTCCCGGGACTCCCCTCAGTACTTC
-	TRBD1	15	TRBJ1-3	TRBV10-3	CAIIPPAQGAKAIYF	TGTGCCATCATTCCTCCTGCACAGGGGGCGAAGGCCATATATTTT
-	TRBD2	13	TRBJ2-7	TRBV10-2	CALRSAGGLEQYF	TGCGCCCTCAGGTCTGCGGGGGGACTCGAGCAGTACTTC
once	TRBD1	14	TRBJ1-5	TRBV6-2/TRBV6-3	CASSSTGFSQPQHF	TGTGCCAGCAGTTCGACAGGGTTTAGTCAGCCCCAGCATTTT
-	-	15	TRBJ1-5	TRBV4-1	CASSQEGGYNQPQHF	TGCGCCAGCAGCCAAGAGGGGGGATACAATCAGCCCCAGCATTTT
-	TRBD1	14	TRBJ1-1	TRBV6-5	CASAGQGADTEAFF	TGTGCCAGCGCGGGACAGGGGGCAGACACTGAAGCTTTCTTT
-	-	13	TRBJ1-2	TRBV6-5	CASRVREPYGYTF	TGTGCCAGCAGGGTCAGGGAGCCCTATGGCTACACCTTC
-	-	16	TRBJ2-7	TRBV19	CASSSRTGGSSYEQYF	TGTGCCAGTAGTTCACGGACAGGAGGGAGTTCCTACGAGCAGTACTTC
-	-	15	TRBJ1-4	TRBV19	CASSARGGWNEKLFF	TGTGCCAGTAGTGCTCGGGGAGGTTGGAATGAAAAACTGTTTTTT
-	-	15	TRBJ1-2	TRBV6-5	CASSYPIGQSYGYTF	TGTGCCAGCAGTTACCCCATCGGACAGTCCTATGGCTACACCTTC
-	-	13	TRBJ2-5	TRBV7-3	CASSLDSTETQYF	TGTGCCAGCAGCCTGGACTCAACGGAGACCCAGTACTTC
-	-	16	TRBJ1-3	TRBV9	CASSVSGVGSGNTIYF	TGTGCCAGCAGCGTATCAGGGGTGGGCTCTGGAAACACCATATATTTT
-	TRBD1	14	TRBJ2-7	TRBV25-1	CASSTPTGKYEQYF	TGTGCCAGCAGTACCCCGACAGGGAAGTACGAGCAGTACTTC
-	-	13	TRBJ1-1	TRBV9	CASSVDSSGEAFF	TGTGCCAGCAGCGTAGATTCCTCAGGTGAAGCTTTCTTT
-	-	14	TRBJ1-1	TRBV3-1/TRBV3-2	CASSQAKVNTEAFF	TGTGCCAGCAGCCAAGCGAAGGTGAACACTGAAGCTTTCTTT
-	TRBD2	16	TRBJ2-3	TRBV6-5	CASSYSPLAVTDTQYF	TGTGCCAGCAGTTACTCGCCACTAGCGGTCACAGATACGCAGTATTTT
-	TRBD1	14	TRBJ2-7	TRBV9	CASSENPGQAEQYF	TGTGCCAGCAGCGAAAATCCGGGACAGGCCGAGCAGTACTTC
few	TRBD1	15	TRBJ1-1	TRBV4-3	CASSQDRGQTRGAFF	TGCGCCAGCAGCCAAGATCGGGGACAGACCCGCGGAGCTTTCTTT
-	-	15	TRBJ1-3	TRBV5-4	CASSHPSIFGNTIYF	TGTGCCAGCAGCCATCCCAGTATCTTCGGAAACACCATATATTTT
-	-	13	TRBJ2-1	TRBV19	CASSYGNYNEQFF	TGTGCCAGTAGTTATGGCAACTACAATGAGCAGTTCTTC
once	TRBD1	15	TRBJ2-1	TRBV6-2/TRBV6-3	CASSFWGQGTNEQFF	TGTGCCAGCAGTTTTTGGGGACAGGGGACGAACGAGCAGTTCTTC
-	-	16	TRBJ1-2	TRBV4-1	CASSQEGSGAGAGYTF	TGCGCCAGCAGCCAAGAAGGGTCGGGTGCGGGGGCTGGCTACACCTTC
-	TRBD1	14	TRBJ2-5	TRBV2	CASKQGPLQETQYF	TGTGCCAGCAAACAGGGGCCCCTTCAAGAGACCCAGTACTTC
-	-	12	TRBJ1-1	TRBV25-1	CASTSSNTEAFF	TGTGCAAGCACCTCTTCGAACACTGAAGCTTTCTTT
-	TRBD2	15	TRBJ2-1	TRBV10-3	CAISAREGSYNEQFF	TGTGCCATCAGTGCCCGGGAGGGCTCCTACAATGAGCAGTTCTTC